Shown below are 2 T cell receptor beta chains from a single sample sequenced in a study of blood T cell repertoires in COVID-19. Measured with immunoSEQ multiplex PCR; TCRdb has only the in-frame clones, and not every one. The sample holds 250,000 or so clones, around 87% seen once. What was sequenced was peripheral blood. These receptors all come from a woman between 65 and 79 years old with active or convalescent COVID-19.

The V and J genes are TRBV5-1 and TRBJ2-7; the match to TRBD1 covers 8 bases. V lost 4 bases and J lost 2; bases outside the gene matches: 5. The germline V gene encodes CDR1 SGHRS and CDR2 YFSETQ. The CDR3 consists of 14 residues. The CDR3 here is CASSIDRGTYEQYF. The CDR3 DNA reads as TGCGCCAGCAGCATCGACAGGGGAACCTACGAGCAGTACTTC.

The CDR3 here is CASSRRQGKAEAFF. The CDR3 DNA follows: TGTGCCAGCAGTCGTCGACAGGGAAAGGCTGAAGCTTTCTTT. The rearrangement joins TRBV9 to TRBJ1-1; 7 bases match TRBD1. This CDR3 contains 14 residues. The germline V gene has CDR1 SGDLS and CDR2 YYNGEE. The J segment lost 6 bases and the V segment lost 5 bases, leaving 10 bases of the junction unmatched.